The entry below describes one T cell receptor beta chain. Its antigen is not known. The data were produced by immunoSEQ multiplex PCR, yet TCRdb's version contains in-frame clones alone and is incomplete. There are approximately 190,000 clones in the sample; 80% to 95% occur only once, and more than 0.8% lies in the top ten. Germline assignment: CDR1 DFQATT and CDR2 SNEGSKA (reference sequence). This CDR3 is built from 16 residues. The V gene end was trimmed by 3 bases and the J gene end by 3 bases; junction bases not matched to a gene: 10. This entry belongs to a study of T cell responses to AZD1222 COVID-19 vaccine. Overall study results and limits: Females made up more of the donors, who were largely white British, and clonal diversity may have come out too low. A reported finding is that nearly half of spike-specific TCRs target unmutated variant regions.

The receptor comes from an adult who received the AZD1222 COVID-19 vaccine. Sequenced here: peripheral blood, sampled 28 days after the second AZD1222 dose. The chain is built from TRBV20-1 and TRBJ1-4, with 7 nucleotides matching TRBD1. This chain's CDR3 is CSASPIRQGSNEKLFF. CDR3 sequence (DNA): TGCAGTGCTAGTCCCATCCGACAGGGTTCTAATGAAAAACTGTTTTTT.